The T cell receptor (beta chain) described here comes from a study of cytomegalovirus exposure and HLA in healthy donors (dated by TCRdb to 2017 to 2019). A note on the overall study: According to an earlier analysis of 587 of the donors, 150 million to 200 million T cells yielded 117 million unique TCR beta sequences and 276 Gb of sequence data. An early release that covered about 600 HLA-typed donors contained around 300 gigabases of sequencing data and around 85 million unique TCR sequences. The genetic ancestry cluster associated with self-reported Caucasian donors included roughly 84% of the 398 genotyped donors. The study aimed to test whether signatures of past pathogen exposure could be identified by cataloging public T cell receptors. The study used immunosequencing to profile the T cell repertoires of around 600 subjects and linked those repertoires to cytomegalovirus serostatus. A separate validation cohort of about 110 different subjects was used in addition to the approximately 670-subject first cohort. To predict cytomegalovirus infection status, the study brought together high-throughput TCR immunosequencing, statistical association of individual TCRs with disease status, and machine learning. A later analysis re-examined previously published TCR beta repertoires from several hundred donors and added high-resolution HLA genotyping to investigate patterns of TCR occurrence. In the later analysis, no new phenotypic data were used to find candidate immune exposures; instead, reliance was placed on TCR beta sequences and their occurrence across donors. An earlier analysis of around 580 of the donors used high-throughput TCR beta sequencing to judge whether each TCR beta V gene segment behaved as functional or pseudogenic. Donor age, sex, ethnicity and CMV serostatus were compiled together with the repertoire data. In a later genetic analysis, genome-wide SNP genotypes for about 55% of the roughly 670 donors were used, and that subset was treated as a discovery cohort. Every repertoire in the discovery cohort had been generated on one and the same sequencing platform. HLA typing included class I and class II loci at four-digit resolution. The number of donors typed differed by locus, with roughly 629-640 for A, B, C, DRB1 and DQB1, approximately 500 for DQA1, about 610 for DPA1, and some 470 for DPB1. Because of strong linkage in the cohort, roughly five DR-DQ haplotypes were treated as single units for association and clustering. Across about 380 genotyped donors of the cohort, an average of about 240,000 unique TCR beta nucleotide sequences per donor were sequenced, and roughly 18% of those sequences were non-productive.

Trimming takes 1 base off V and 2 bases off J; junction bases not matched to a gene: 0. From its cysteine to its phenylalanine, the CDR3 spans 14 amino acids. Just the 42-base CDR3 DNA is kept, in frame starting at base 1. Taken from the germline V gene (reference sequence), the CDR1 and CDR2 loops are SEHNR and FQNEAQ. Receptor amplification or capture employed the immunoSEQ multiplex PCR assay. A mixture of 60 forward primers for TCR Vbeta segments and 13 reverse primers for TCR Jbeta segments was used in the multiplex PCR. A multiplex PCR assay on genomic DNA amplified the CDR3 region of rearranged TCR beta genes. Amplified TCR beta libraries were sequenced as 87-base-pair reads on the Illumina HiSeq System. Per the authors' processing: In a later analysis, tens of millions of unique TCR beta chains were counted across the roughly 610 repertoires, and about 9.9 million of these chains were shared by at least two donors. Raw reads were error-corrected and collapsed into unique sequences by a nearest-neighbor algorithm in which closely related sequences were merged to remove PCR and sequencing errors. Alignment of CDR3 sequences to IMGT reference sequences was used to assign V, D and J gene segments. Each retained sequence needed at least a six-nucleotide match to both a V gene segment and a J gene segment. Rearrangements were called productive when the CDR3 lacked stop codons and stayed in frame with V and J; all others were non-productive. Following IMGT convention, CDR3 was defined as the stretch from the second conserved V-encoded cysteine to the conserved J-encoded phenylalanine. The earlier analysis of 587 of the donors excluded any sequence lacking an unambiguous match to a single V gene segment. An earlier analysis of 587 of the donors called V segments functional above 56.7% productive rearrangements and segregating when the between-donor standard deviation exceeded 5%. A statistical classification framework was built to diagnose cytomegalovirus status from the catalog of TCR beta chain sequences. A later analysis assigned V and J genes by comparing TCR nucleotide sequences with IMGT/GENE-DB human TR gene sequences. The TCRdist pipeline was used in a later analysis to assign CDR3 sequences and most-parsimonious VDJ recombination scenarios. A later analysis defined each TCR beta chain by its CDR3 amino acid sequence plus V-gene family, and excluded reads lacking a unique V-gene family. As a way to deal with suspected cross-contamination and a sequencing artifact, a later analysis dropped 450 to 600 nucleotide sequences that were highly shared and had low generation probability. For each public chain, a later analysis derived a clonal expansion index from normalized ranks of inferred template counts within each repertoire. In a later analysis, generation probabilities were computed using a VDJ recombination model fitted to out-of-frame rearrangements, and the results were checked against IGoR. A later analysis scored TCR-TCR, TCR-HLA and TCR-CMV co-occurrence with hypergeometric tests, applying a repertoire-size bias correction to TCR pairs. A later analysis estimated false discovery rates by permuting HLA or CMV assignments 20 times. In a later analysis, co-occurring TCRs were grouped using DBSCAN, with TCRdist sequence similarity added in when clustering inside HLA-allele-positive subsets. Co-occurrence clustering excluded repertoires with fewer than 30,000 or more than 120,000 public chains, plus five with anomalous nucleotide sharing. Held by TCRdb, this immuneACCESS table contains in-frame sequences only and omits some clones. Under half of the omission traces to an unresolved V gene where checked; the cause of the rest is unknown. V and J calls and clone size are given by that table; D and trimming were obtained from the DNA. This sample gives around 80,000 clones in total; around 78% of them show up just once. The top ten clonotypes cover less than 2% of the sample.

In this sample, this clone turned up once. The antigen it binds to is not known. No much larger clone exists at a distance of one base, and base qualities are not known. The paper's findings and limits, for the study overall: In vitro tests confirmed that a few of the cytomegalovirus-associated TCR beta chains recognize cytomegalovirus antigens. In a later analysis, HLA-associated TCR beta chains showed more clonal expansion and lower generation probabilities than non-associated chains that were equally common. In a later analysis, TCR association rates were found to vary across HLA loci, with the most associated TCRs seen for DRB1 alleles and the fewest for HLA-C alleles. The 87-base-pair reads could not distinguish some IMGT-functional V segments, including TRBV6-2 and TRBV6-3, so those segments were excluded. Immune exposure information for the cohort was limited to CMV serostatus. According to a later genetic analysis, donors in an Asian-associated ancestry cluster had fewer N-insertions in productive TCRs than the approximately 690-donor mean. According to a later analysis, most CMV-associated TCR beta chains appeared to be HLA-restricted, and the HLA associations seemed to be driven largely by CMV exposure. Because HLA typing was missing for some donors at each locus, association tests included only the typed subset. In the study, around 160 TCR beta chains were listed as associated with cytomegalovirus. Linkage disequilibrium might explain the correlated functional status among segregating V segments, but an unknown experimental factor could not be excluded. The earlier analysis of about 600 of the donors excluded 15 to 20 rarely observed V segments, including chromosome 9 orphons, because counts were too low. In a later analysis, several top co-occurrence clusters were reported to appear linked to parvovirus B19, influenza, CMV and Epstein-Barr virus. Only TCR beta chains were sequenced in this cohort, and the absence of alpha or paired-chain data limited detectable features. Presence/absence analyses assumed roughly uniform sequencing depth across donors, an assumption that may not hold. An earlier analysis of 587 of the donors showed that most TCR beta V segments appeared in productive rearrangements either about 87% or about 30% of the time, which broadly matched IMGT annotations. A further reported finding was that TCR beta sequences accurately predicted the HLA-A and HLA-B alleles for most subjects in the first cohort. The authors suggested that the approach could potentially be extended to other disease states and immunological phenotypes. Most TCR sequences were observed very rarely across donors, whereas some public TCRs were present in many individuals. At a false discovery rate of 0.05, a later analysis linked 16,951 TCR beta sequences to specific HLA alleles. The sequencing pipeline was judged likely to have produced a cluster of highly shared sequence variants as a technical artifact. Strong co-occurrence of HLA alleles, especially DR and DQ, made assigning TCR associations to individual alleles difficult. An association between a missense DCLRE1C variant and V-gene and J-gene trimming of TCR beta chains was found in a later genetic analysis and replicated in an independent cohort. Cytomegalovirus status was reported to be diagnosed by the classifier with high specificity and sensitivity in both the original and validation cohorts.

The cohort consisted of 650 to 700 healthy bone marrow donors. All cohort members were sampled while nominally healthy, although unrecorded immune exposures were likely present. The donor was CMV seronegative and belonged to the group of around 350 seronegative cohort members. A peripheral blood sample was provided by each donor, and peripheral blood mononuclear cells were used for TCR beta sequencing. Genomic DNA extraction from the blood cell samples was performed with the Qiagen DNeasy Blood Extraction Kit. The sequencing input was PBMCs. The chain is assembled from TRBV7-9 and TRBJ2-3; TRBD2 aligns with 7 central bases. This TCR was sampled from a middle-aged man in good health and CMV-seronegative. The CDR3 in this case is CASSLGLATDTQYF. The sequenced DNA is TGTGCCAGCAGCTTAGGACTAGCCACAGATACGCAGTATTTT.